This T cell receptor beta chain comes out of a study of blood T cell repertoires in COVID-19. Background on the study: Sites in the United States, Italy and Spain provided acute and convalescent COVID-19 samples.

Germline V gene data show CDR1 as LGHDT and CDR2 as YNNKEL (reference sequence). V shed 1 base and J shed 4 bases, with 7 bases lying between them. CDR3 length: 13 residues. Original analysis: Amplification with reference gene primers provided the estimates of nucleated cell counts. Clones were read by immunoSEQ multiplex PCR, and TCRdb kept only the in-frame ones, dropping some. V and J calls plus clone size are reproduced from that table; the DNA served to infer D and trimming. The sample contains hundreds of thousands of clones, less than 90% of which appear only once. The TCR was taken from a woman between 45 and 60 years old with COVID-19, enrolled during active disease. V is TRBV3-1 (or the pseudogene TRBV3-2) and J is TRBJ1-1; D uncertain. The sequenced sample was peripheral blood. CDR3 coding DNA: TGTGCCAGCAGCCAAGGAGGGAGCACTGAAGCTTTCTTT. Translation gives CASSQGGSTEAFF.